One and the same sample provided the 17 T cell receptor beta chains below, sequenced in a study of cytotoxic CD8 clonotypes in ibrutinib-treated CLL. TCRdb's copy holds only in-frame clones and misses some; the assay was immunoSEQ multiplex PCR. Among 25,000 to 30,000 clones, 65% to 90% were seen once, and the ten largest hold under 9.5%. The sample consisted of PBMCs, taken after 24 months of ibrutinib treatment. All receptors derive from a human donor with chronic lymphocytic leukemia.

This clone was seen only a few times. This chain connects TRBV6-1 to TRBJ1-1; 7 bases line up with TRBD1. V gave up 5 bases and J gave up 5 bases; unmatched junction bases: 11. CDR1 MNHNS and CDR2 SASEGT come from the germline V gene. The CDR3 is 15 amino acids. The DNA for the CDR3 is TGTGCCAGCAGTTTAACAGGGGCTATGAGGACTGAAGCTTTCTTT. This encodes CASSLTGAMRTEAFF.

The V gene is TRBV11-3, the J gene TRBJ2-3; the D gene is possibly TRBD2 (6 bases). The CDR3 has 15 residues. Per the germline V gene, CDR1 is SGHNT and CDR2 is YENEEA. V lost 3 bases to trimming and J lost 2 bases, with 12 bases between them. CDR3 DNA sequence: TGTGCCAGCAGCTTGGACTACAGTATCACAGATACGCAGTATTTT. This translates into CASSLDYSITDTQYF.

This clone occurred a few times. The rearrangement uses TRBV2 and TRBJ1-2, with unresolved D. CDR1 is SNHLY, CDR2 FYNNEI, per germline. With 9 bases removed from V and 10 bases from J, the gap between germline ends came to 9 bases. There are 9 residues in the CDR3. The CDR3 protein is CASPAAYTF. The CDR3 nucleotides are TGTGCCAGTCCAGCAGCCTACACCTTC.

The chain recombines TRBV5-4 with TRBJ2-7; weak D call: TRBD2 (5 bases). CDR1 and CDR2 from the germline V gene are SGHNT and YYREEE (reference sequence). The V end was cut by 5 bases, the J end by 1 base, with 13 bases between. The CDR3 runs to 14 residues. The CDR3 spells CASRLDRRSYEQYF. The CDR3 DNA reads TGTGCCAGCAGACTGGACCGGAGGTCCTACGAGCAGTACTTC.

The V gene is TRBV4-1, the J gene TRBJ1-5; TRBD1 matches at 7 bases. This CDR3 is built from 16 residues. Germline CDR1 reads MGHRA; CDR2 reads YSYEKL. Trimming removed 2 bases from V and 4 bases from J; junction bases left unmatched: 8. The CDR3 here is CASSQREAGGNQPQHF. CDR3 coding DNA: TGCGCCAGCAGCCAACGCGAGGCAGGGGGGAATCAGCCCCAGCATTTT.

The V gene is TRBV5-6, the J gene TRBJ1-5; D possibly corresponds to TRBD1 (6 bases). CDR1 SGHDT and CDR2 YYEEEE come from the germline V gene. The CDR3 is 16 residues long. Trimming shortened V by 4 bases and J by 6 bases, and 20 bases separated the two germline ends. The CDR3 DNA reads TGTGCCAGCAGCGCGGGTGGGGGGGCCTCGGGTCAGCCCCAGCATTTT. Translation gives CASSAGGGASGQPQHF. Complete variable domain (other parts from reference TRBV5-6 and TRBJ1-5): DAGVTQSPTHLIKTRGQQVTLRCSPKSGHDTVSWYQQALGQGPQFIFQYYEEEERQRGNFPDRFSGHQFPNYSSELNVNALLLGDSALYLCASSAGGGASGQPQHFGDGTRLSIL.

The chain joins TRBV6-1 to TRBJ2-7, with D unclear. The germline gives CDR1 MNHNS, CDR2 SASEGT. This CDR3 spans 15 amino acids. V was cut by 3 bases and J by 5 bases, with 17 bases left in between. The CDR3 loop reads CASSDSLYAGHEQYF. The DNA for the CDR3 is TGTGCCAGCAGTGATAGCTTATACGCCGGCCACGAGCAGTACTTC.

This sequence joins TRBV4-1 and TRBJ2-1; D is undetermined. Germline CDR1 reads MGHRA; CDR2 reads YSYEKL. Trimming pared 6 bases from V and 13 bases from J, leaving 13 bases between. The CDR3 covers 11 residues. The CDR3 reads CASSLTTDQFF. Written as DNA, the CDR3 is TGCGCCAGCAGTCTAACTACAGACCAGTTCTTC.

The V gene is TRBV7-6, the J gene TRBJ1-1; 8 nucleotides match TRBD1. V was clipped by 1 base and J by 4 bases; unmatched bases: 5. The CDR3 spans 15 residues. The germline V gene has CDR1 SGHVS and CDR2 FNYEAQ. For the CDR3, the DNA is TGTGCCAGCAGCTTAGAACCCCAGGGGGCCACTGAAGCTTTCTTT. It yields the protein CASSLEPQGATEAFF.

This chain joins TRBV4-1 and TRBJ1-4; D remains ambiguous. The germline gives CDR1 MGHRA, CDR2 YSYEKL. V gave up 0 bases and J gave up 0 bases, with 8 bases separating them. The CDR3 length is 16 residues. CDR3 sequence: CASSQDGVPTNEKLFF. The CDR3 DNA reads TGCGCCAGCAGCCAAGATGGGGTGCCAACTAATGAAAAACTGTTTTTT.

This chain joins TRBV19 and TRBJ2-2; D ambiguous. The germline gives CDR1 LNHDA, CDR2 SQIVND (reference sequence). With 10 bases removed from V and 2 bases from J, the gap between germline ends came to 14 bases. CDR3 size: 14 residues. CDR3 DNA sequence: TGTGCCACCCAACGGGCTCAAAACACCGGGGAGCTGTTTTTT. This gives the protein CATQRAQNTGELFF. Looking up the rest from reference TRBV19 and TRBJ2-2 gives the full variable domain: DGGITQSPKYLFRKEGQNVTLSCEQNLNHDAMYWYRQDPGQGLRLIYYSQIVNDFQKGDIAEGYSVSREKKESFPLTVTSAQKNPTAFYLCATQRAQNTGELFFGEGSRLTVL.

The V gene is TRBV6-6, the J gene TRBJ2-5, with D possibly matching TRBD2 (7 bases). This CDR3 contains 15 residues. Trimming took 2 bases from V and 5 from J, leaving 15 bases between them. Per the germline V gene, CDR1 is MNHNY and CDR2 is SVGAGI (reference sequence). The CDR3 protein is CASSYAQGRAETQYF. The CDR3 region has the DNA TGTGCCAGCAGTTACGCCCAGGGGAGGGCTGAGACCCAGTACTTC.

The gene calls are TRBV28 and TRBJ2-3, with TRBD2 identical over 7 bases. The CDR3 has 18 amino acids. V gave up 4 bases and J gave up 0 bases; unmatched junction bases: 13. CDR1 and CDR2 from the germline V gene are MDHEN and SYDVKM. CDR3 in DNA: TGTGCCAGCAGTTCCTTCGGGCTAGCGGAGGCAAGCACAGATACGCAGTATTTT. It yields the protein CASSSFGLAEASTDTQYF.

This clone was observed once. The chain combines TRBV4-1 with TRBJ2-7, with D perhaps matching TRBD2 (7 bases). CDR3 length: 16 amino acids. CDR1 and CDR2 (germline): MGHRA, YSYEKL. V lost 1 base and J lost 1, with 14 bases in between. The CDR3 DNA sequence: TGCGCCAGCAGCCAAGCGGGCGGGGGCCTATCCTACGAGCAGTACTTC. It encodes CASSQAGGGLSYEQYF.

This clone has a handful of counts. The chain employs TRBV19 and TRBJ2-5; D is uncertain. V lost 4 bases to trimming and J lost 6 bases, with 12 bases between them. Germline-derived CDR1 and CDR2 are LNHDA and SQIVND (reference sequence). This CDR3 has 13 amino acids. CDR3 sequence reads: CASSTPTIKTQYF. The CDR3 DNA is TGTGCCAGTAGTACCCCTACTATAAAGACCCAGTACTTC.

The chain couples TRBV19 to TRBJ1-1; D might be TRBD1 (6 bases). Trimming removed 7 bases at V and 6 bases at J, with 15 bases between. CDR3 length: 13 residues. Germline lookup yields CDR1 LNHDA and CDR2 SQIVND (reference sequence). The DNA for the CDR3 is TGTGCCAGTACTCCGCGGGGGCGGGCTGAAGCTTTCTTT. Protein product: CASTPRGRAEAFF.

The chain uses TRBV2 and TRBJ1-4; tentatively, D is TRBD1 (6 bases). This CDR3 spans 16 amino acids. The V gene's germline CDR1 is SNHLY and CDR2 FYNNEI. The V end was cut by 9 bases, the J end by 0 bases, with 17 bases between. The chain's CDR3 is CARQSGGPTTNEKLFF. CDR3 in DNA: TGTGCCAGACAGTCGGGGGGGCCCACAACTAATGAAAAACTGTTTTTT.